The 24 T cell receptor beta chains in this list originate from one sample, sequenced in a study of T-cell memory formation after mild COVID-19. TCRdb independently ran MiXCR on the 5' RACE reads; one entry per CDR3 protein. The table records 110,000 or so distinct CDR3 sequences, 15% to 20% of them present only once. Sequencing was done on a sample of PBMCs or a T cell subset sorted from them (not recorded which). Every receptor here comes from a man between 18 and 35 years old who had mild COVID-19 (a few samples of this study predate the infection). Cell type and time point are not known.

At least ten counts were recorded for this clonotype. The rearrangement joins TRBV7-3 to TRBJ2-1; TRBD2 matches 8 bases. With V trimmed by 0 bases and J by 9 bases, 4 bases remained unmatched. This CDR3 has 14 amino acids. The germline gives CDR1 SGHTA, CDR2 FQGTGA. The CDR3 coding sequence is TGTGCCAGCAGCTTAACCAGCGGGGGAGGTGAGCAGTTCTTC. Protein: CASSLTSGGGEQFF.

The genes are TRBV4-1 and TRBJ2-2; perhaps TRBD2 as D (5 bases). The V gene's germline CDR1 is MGHRA and CDR2 YSYEKL. The germline V and J ends were trimmed by 0 bases and 5 bases, with 7 bases remaining between them. This CDR3 contains 14 residues. The CDR3: CASSQDPGTGELFF. CDR3 nucleotides: TGCGCCAGCAGCCAAGATCCGGGAACCGGGGAGCTGTTTTTT.

This sequence joins TRBV6-6 and TRBJ1-2; D remains ambiguous. Trimming pared 6 bases from V and 3 bases from J, leaving 11 bases between. CDR1 MNHNY and CDR2 SVGAGI come from the germline V gene (reference sequence). The CDR3 is made up of 13 amino acids. DNA of the CDR3: TGTGCCAGCAGGCCGGAAAGAGACTATGGCTACACCTTC. Protein sequence: CASRPERDYGYTF.

This clonotype occurred a few times. V gene TRBV7-2 combines with J gene TRBJ2-7; D unclear. Germline V gene sequence: CDR1 SGHTA, CDR2 FQGNSA. The germline V and J ends were trimmed by 1 base and 2 bases, with 9 bases remaining between them. The CDR3 consists of 14 residues. In DNA, the CDR3 is TGTGCCAGCAGCTTAGTGGACGGGCCCTACGAGCAGTACGTC. Translating gives CASSLVDGPYEQYV.

The V call is TRBV11-3, the J call TRBJ2-1; 11 bases map to TRBD2. Germline lookup yields CDR1 SGHNT and CDR2 YENEEA. The CDR3 length is 15 residues. J was trimmed by 7 bases and V by 5 bases; bases with no gene match: 7. The CDR3 sequence: CASSPGGLAGNEQFF. The CDR3 DNA is TGTGCCAGCAGCCCAGGAGGACTAGCGGGTAATGAGCAGTTCTTC.

This clonotype occurred many times. V usage is TRBV7-9 and J usage is TRBJ2-1; a weak D match, TRBD2 (6 bases). The CDR3 has 14 amino acids. Germline CDR1 SEHNR, CDR2 FQNEAQ (reference sequence). Between the trimmed V and J ends, which lost 10 bases and 8 bases, there was a span of 21 bases. CDR3 in DNA: TGTGCCAAACCACCGGGCCCCAGGGAGGATGAGCAGTTCTTC. This encodes CAKPPGPREDEQFF.

V and J are TRBV6-1 and TRBJ1-4; 8 positions match TRBD1. With 7 bases clipped from V and 8 bases from J, the junction kept 12 bases outside the gene matches. The CDR3 length is 15 residues. The germline gives CDR1 MNHNS, CDR2 SASEGT. The CDR3 spells CASILGDRSEEKLFF. For the CDR3, the DNA is TGTGCCAGCATCTTGGGGGACAGGTCGGAGGAAAAACTGTTTTTT.

The chain has TRBV6-5 and TRBJ2-7; 7 bases are a match to TRBD1. Germline CDR1 MNHEY, CDR2 SVGAGI. The trim removed 6 bases at V and 0 bases at J, leaving 2 bases unmatched. The CDR3 covers 13 residues. The CDR3 is CASRGGGSYEQYF. CDR3 bases: TGTGCCAGCAGAGGGGGCGGCTCCTACGAGCAGTACTTC.

In its sample, this clonotype was seen a few times. The junction and the germline gene differ at one end; a read error may be behind it. The CDR3 here is CASSDSGTPRTGELFF. DNA of the CDR3: TGTGCCAGCAGTGACTCCGGGACACCGCGGACCGGGGAGCTGTTTTTT. The chain links TRBV6-6 to TRBJ2-2, with a tentative D call TRBD1 (6 bases). Germline loops: CDR1 MNHNY, CDR2 SVGAGI (reference sequence). This CDR3 has 16 residues.

The CDR3 DNA follows: TGTGCCAGCAGTTTAGAACTAGCGGGGGGAGATACGCAGTATTTT. This codes for CASSLELAGGDTQYF. J is TRBJ2-3 and V is TRBV12-3 or TRBV12-4; 12 bases align to TRBD2. Unmatched junction bases numbered 1, after V lost 1 base and J lost 5 bases. This CDR3 is 15 amino acids long.

V usage is TRBV6-4 and J usage is TRBJ1-1; TRBD1 matches 8 bases. With 1 base clipped from V and 10 bases from J, the junction kept 5 bases outside the gene matches. Germline V CDR1 and CDR2: MRHNA, SNTAGT. This CDR3 spans 13 amino acids. CDR3 residues: CASSDWDRWIAFF. The CDR3 bases are TGTGCCAGCAGTGACTGGGACAGGTGGATAGCTTTCTTT.

The rearrangement uses TRBV28 and TRBJ2-5; D is ambiguous. The CDR3 runs 13 residues. V was clipped by 3 bases and J by 4 bases, with 9 bases between them. The germline V gene has CDR1 MDHEN and CDR2 SYDVKM. The CDR3 DNA reads as TGTGCCAGCAGTTTCCAAATCCGAGAGACCCAGTACTTC. Translating gives CASSFQIRETQYF.

The table lists this clonotype with a few counts. This rearrangement joins TRBV7-8 to TRBJ1-5; D unclear. The CDR3 is 15 amino acids. Trimming cost V 5 bases and J 12 bases, with 23 bases left between them. Looked up from germline, CDR1 is SGHVS and CDR2 is FQNEAQ. CDR3 loop: CASSPNSAGRLNQHF. The DNA of the CDR3 is TGTGCCAGCAGCCCCAACTCGGCCGGCAGGTTAAACCAGCATTTT.

This clonotype has just a few counts. The rearrangement links TRBV20-1 to TRBJ1-2, with a possible D match to TRBD1 (6 bases). Per the germline V gene, CDR1 is DFQATT and CDR2 is SNEGSKA (reference sequence). The CDR3 is 14 amino acids. V was shortened by 3 bases and J by 4 bases, with 15 bases between the two germline ends. Here the CDR3 DNA reads TGCAGTGCTAGGGGGGGACAAGCGCCCTATGGCTACACCTTC. Its protein is CSARGGQAPYGYTF.

A few counts support this clonotype. V gene TRBV20-1 combines with J gene TRBJ2-6; tentatively, D is TRBD1 (6 bases). Germline V gene sequence: CDR1 DFQATT, CDR2 SNEGSKA (reference sequence). Between the trimmed V and J ends, which lost 1 base and 2 bases, there was a span of 6 bases. The CDR3 runs to 14 residues. The CDR3 sequence is CSARAGAGANVLTF. Written as DNA, the CDR3 is TGCAGTGCTAGAGCAGGGGCTGGGGCCAACGTCCTGACTTTC.

The chain employs TRBV24-1 and TRBJ2-1; D possibly uses TRBD1 or TRBD2 (5 bases each). Looked up from germline, CDR1 is KGHDR and CDR2 is SFDVKD. This CDR3 comprises 14 residues. The V and J ends lost 3 bases and 8 bases respectively, with 13 bases between them. This CDR3 is CATSDPGPSDEQFF. The CDR3 coding sequence is TGTGCCACCAGTGATCCGGGACCGTCCGATGAGCAGTTCTTC.

J is TRBJ2-7 and V is TRBV20-1, with 7 nucleotides matching TRBD1. The J segment lost 3 bases and the V segment lost 4 bases, leaving 6 bases of the junction unmatched. This CDR3 region has 13 residues. Germline CDR1 and CDR2: DFQATT and SNEGSKA (reference sequence). The CDR3 nucleotides read TGCAGTGCTAAGAATCGACAGGGCTACGAGCAGTACTTC. Its translation: CSAKNRQGYEQYF.

The chain carries TRBV18 and TRBJ1-4; D not resolved. The CDR3 consists of 14 residues. Trimming left V 3 bases short and J 8 bases short, with 13 bases between. The germline CDR1 and CDR2 sequences are KGHSH and LQKENI. CDR3 sequence: CASSPPANGEKLFF. The CDR3 nucleotides read TGTGCCAGCTCACCGCCCGCTAACGGAGAAAAACTGTTTTTT.

Only a few counts were recorded for this clonotype. Here the CDR3 reads CSARGSSGYNEQFF. The CDR3 bases are TGCAGTGCTAGAGGGAGTAGTGGCTACAATGAGCAGTTCTTC. This chain joins TRBV20-1 and TRBJ2-1; no firm D call. CDR3 length equals 14 residues. Trimming pared 1 base from V and 3 bases from J, leaving 10 bases between. Germline CDR1 DFQATT, CDR2 SNEGSKA (reference sequence).

This clonotype was counted a few times. This chain joins TRBV4-2 and TRBJ2-7; D is possibly TRBD2 (6 bases). V was cut by 4 bases and J by 7 bases, with 8 bases left in between. There are 11 residues in the CDR3. Germline V CDR1 and CDR2: LGHNA, YNFKEQ. CDR3 bases: TGTGCCAGCAGCCCCGGGGGAGAGCAGTACTTC. Translated: CASSPGGEQYF.

The V gene is TRBV12-3 or TRBV12-4, the J gene TRBJ2-1; 9 bases line up with TRBD1. The CDR3 spans 13 residues. V was pared by 8 bases and J by 13 bases, with 12 bases of the junction left unmatched. In nucleotides, the CDR3 is TGTGCCAGCGAAAACCGGGACAGGGCCCACCAGTTCTTC. It specifies CASENRDRAHQFF.

This rearrangement joins TRBV12-3 or TRBV12-4 to TRBJ2-1; 14 bases match TRBD2. CDR3 length: 14 residues. Losses at the gene ends were 6 bases for V and 7 bases for J; bases not matched to a gene: 2. The CDR3 region is CASRWTSGGNEQFF. CDR3 nucleotides: TGTGCCAGCAGATGGACTAGCGGGGGGAATGAGCAGTTCTTC.

The chain combines TRBV18 with TRBJ2-5, with D perhaps matching TRBD1 or TRBD2 (5 bases each). This CDR3 contains 16 residues. The germline V gene has CDR1 KGHSH and CDR2 LQKENI. Deletions cut 4 bases from V and 5 bases from J, with 20 bases between. CDR3 DNA: TGTGCCAGCTCACTTAGACGGGACGGGACCCAGGAGACCCAGTACTTC. This encodes CASSLRRDGTQETQYF.

The CDR3 is CASSLYRTGQETQYF. CDR3 coding DNA: TGTGCCAGCAGTTTGTATCGGACAGGGCAAGAGACCCAGTACTTC. This chain connects TRBV12-3 or TRBV12-4 to TRBJ2-5, with 8 bases identical to TRBD1. The CDR3 contains 15 residues. V trimming: 3 bases; J trimming: 2 bases; junction bases outside the gene matches: 5.